These 21 T cell receptor beta chains originate from one sample sequenced in a study of T cell changes during pregnancy in multiple sclerosis. The repertoire was sequenced with immunoSEQ multiplex PCR; TCRdb's copy has only in-frame clones and lacks some. This table has about 70,000 clones, around 94% appearing once. The sample consisted of peripheral blood, taken in the third trimester of pregnancy. These receptor sequences come from a female donor with multiple sclerosis, enrolled in a pregnancy study.

The V gene is TRBV19, the J gene TRBJ1-2; 9 bases are shared with TRBD1. Germline V CDR1 and CDR2: LNHDA, SQIVND (reference sequence). The CDR3 extends over 15 amino acids. The junction had 11 bases not matched to a gene; V was cut back by 6 bases and J by 6 bases. The CDR3 spells CASSINTGGMDGYTF. CDR3 nucleotides: TGTGCCAGTAGCATCAATACAGGGGGCATGGATGGCTACACCTTC. The full variable domain, completed using reference TRBV19 and TRBJ1-2, is DGGITQSPKYLFRKEGQNVTLSCEQNLNHDAMYWYRQDPGQGLRLIYYSQIVNDFQKGDIAEGYSVSREKKESFPLTVTSAQKNPTAFYLCASSINTGGMDGYTFGSGTRLTVV.

There are a few counts of this clone. The chain has TRBV9 and TRBJ2-7, with D perhaps matching TRBD2 (6 bases). Germline-derived CDR1 and CDR2 are SGDLS and YYNGEE. V lost 0 bases and J 2 bases, leaving 9 bases between the germline ends. This CDR3 spans 14 amino acids. CDR3 sequence (DNA): TGTGCCAGCAGCGTAGACGGGGGTACCTACGAGCAGTACTTC. Translated: CASSVDGGTYEQYF.

This clone is a singleton in its sample. The rearrangement joins TRBV11-2 to TRBJ2-5; possible D gene TRBD2, 6 bases. The CDR3 length is 15 residues. Germline V gives CDR1 SGHAT, CDR2 FQNNGV. V lost 4 bases to trimming and J lost 5 bases, with 17 bases between them. The CDR3 coding sequence is TGTGCCAGCAGCTCCATAACGGGGGTAGGGGAGACCCAGTACTTC. Translation gives CASSSITGVGETQYF.

The rearrangement uses TRBV6-1 and TRBJ2-2; a possible D gene is TRBD2 (6 bases). Germline values: CDR1 MNHNS, CDR2 SASEGT. This CDR3 contains 15 residues. V was trimmed by 7 bases and J by 4 bases, leaving 16 bases between them. In nucleotides, the CDR3 is TGTGCCAGCAATGGGGGGTTAGGTGTCACCGGGGAGCTGTTTTTT. Translating it yields CASNGGLGVTGELFF.

V gene TRBV5-1 combines with J gene TRBJ1-5; 7 nucleotides line up with TRBD1. Germline CDR1 SGHRS, CDR2 YFSETQ. The CDR3 is 15 residues long. Trimming took 1 base from V and 4 from J; bases not matched to a gene: 5. This chain's CDR3 is CASSLTGVWNQPQHF. The CDR3 bases are TGCGCCAGCAGCTTGACAGGGGTTTGGAATCAGCCCCAGCATTTT.

The J gene is TRBJ1-1, the V gene TRBV2; D is undetermined. Trimming took off 7 bases at V and 1 base at J, with 10 bases between the two ends. CDR1 and CDR2 (germline): SNHLY, FYNNEI. The CDR3 covers 13 residues. The CDR3 DNA follows: TGTGCCAGCATTCGGGAGACGAACACTGAAGCTTTCTTT. Its translation is CASIRETNTEAFF. The full variable domain, completed using reference TRBV2 and TRBJ1-1, is EPEVTQTPSHQVTQMGQEVILRCVPISNHLYFYWYRQILGQKVEFLVSFYNNEISEKSEIFDDQFSVERPDGSNFTLKIRSTKLEDSAMYFCASIRETNTEAFFGQGTRLTVV.

The chain couples TRBV6-5 to TRBJ1-2; possibly TRBD1 for D (5 bases). V was pared by 8 bases and J by 0 bases, with 13 bases between. The CDR3 totals 14 residues. Germline values: CDR1 MNHEY, CDR2 SVGAGI. CDR3 sequence reads: CASYSAGPNYGYTF. The CDR3 region has the DNA TGTGCCAGCTATTCCGCAGGGCCTAACTATGGCTACACCTTC.

CDR3 protein: CASNLRGRPDGYTF. CDR3 sequence (DNA): TGTGCCAGCAATCTAAGGGGGCGCCCGGATGGCTACACCTTC. The rearrangement joins TRBV7-2 to TRBJ1-2, with 7 positions matching TRBD1. Unmatched junction bases numbered 11, after V lost 7 bases and J lost 6 bases. CDR3 length: 14 amino acids. Germline CDR1 is SGHTA and CDR2 is FQGNSA.

This clone was picked up one time. The chain combines TRBV19 with TRBJ2-3, with 8 bases identical to TRBD2. The germline V gene has CDR1 LNHDA and CDR2 SQIVND (reference sequence). This CDR3 is 14 amino acids long. Germline trimming cut 4 bases from V and 1 base from J; bases unmatched to any gene: 1. CDR3 nucleotides: TGTGCCAGTAGTAAACTAGCGGGCACAGATACGCAGTATTTT. Translating gives CASSKLAGTDTQYF.

The chain employs TRBV9 and TRBJ2-1; TRBD2 matches at 7 bases. The J segment lost 4 bases and the V segment lost 3 bases, leaving 4 bases of the junction unmatched. The CDR3 totals 14 residues. The V gene's germline CDR1 is SGDLS and CDR2 YYNGEE. CDR3 residues: CASSGGTTYNEQFF. CDR3 bases: TGTGCCAGCAGCGGCGGGACTACTTACAATGAGCAGTTCTTC.

This rearrangement joins TRBV11-2 to TRBJ2-1, with D possibly being TRBD2 (5 bases). The germline CDR1 and CDR2 sequences are SGHAT and FQNNGV. The V end lost 0 bases, the J end lost 4 bases, and 13 bases lay between the germline ends. The CDR3 sequence is 16 residues long. The CDR3 DNA follows: TGTGCCAGCAGCTTAGAAACAGAGGGCCGATACAATGAGCAGTTCTTC. Its translation is CASSLETEGRYNEQFF.

The chain is built from TRBV19 and TRBJ2-7; 10 nucleotides match TRBD1. There are 15 residues in the CDR3. CDR1 and CDR2 from the germline V gene are LNHDA and SQIVND (reference sequence). Losses at the gene ends were 1 base for V and 2 bases for J; bases not matched to a gene: 2. The CDR3, as DNA: TGTGCCAGTAGTATAGCGGGACAGGGGACCTACGAGCAGTACTTC. Encoded protein: CASSIAGQGTYEQYF.

DNA of the CDR3: TGTGCCAGCAGACGACAGGGGTTCACCTACGAGCAGTACTTC. Translated, it gives CASRRQGFTYEQYF. V is TRBV6-5 and J is TRBJ2-7; 8 positions agree with TRBD1. J was trimmed by 2 bases and V by 6 bases; bases with no gene match: 6. Germline loops: CDR1 MNHEY, CDR2 SVGAGI. There are 14 residues in the CDR3.

The chain uses TRBV10-3 and TRBJ2-2; TRBD1 might be the D (5 bases). V was cut by 3 bases and J by 1 base, with 9 bases left in between. The CDR3 has 15 amino acids. Germline lookup yields CDR1 ENHRY and CDR2 SYGVKD. CDR3 sequence (DNA): TGTGCCATCAGTGACAGGGTTGAGAACACCGGGGAGCTGTTTTTT. This codes for CAISDRVENTGELFF.

The rearrangement joins TRBV19 to TRBJ2-1, with D maybe TRBD1 (6 bases). V was trimmed by 4 bases and J by 6 bases, leaving 22 bases between them. Germline CDR1 and CDR2: LNHDA and SQIVND (reference sequence). The CDR3 runs to 17 residues. CDR3 loop: CASSTLATGNRANEQFF. CDR3 nucleotides: TGTGCCAGTAGTACCCTAGCCACAGGGAACCGGGCCAATGAGCAGTTCTTC.

This chain joins TRBV7-9 and TRBJ2-7; 9 bases are a match to TRBD1. The CDR3 runs 14 residues. Germline-derived CDR1 and CDR2 are SEHNR and FQNEAQ (reference sequence). The V gene end was trimmed by 5 bases and the J gene end by 1 base; junction bases not matched to a gene: 3. CDR3: CASSRGTGSYEQYF. The CDR3 DNA sequence: TGTGCCAGCAGCCGCGGGACAGGGTCCTACGAGCAGTACTTC.

J is TRBJ1-5 and V is TRBV19, with 9 bases aligning to TRBD1. Germline V gene sequence: CDR1 LNHDA, CDR2 SQIVND (reference sequence). This CDR3 spans 14 amino acids. Trimming at V came to 10 bases and at J to 5 bases, leaving 9 bases not matched to a gene. This CDR3 is CAKRATGGHQPQHF. In nucleotides, the CDR3 is TGTGCCAAGCGAGCAACAGGGGGCCATCAGCCCCAGCATTTT.

This sequence joins TRBV2 and TRBJ1-5, with 9 bases that match TRBD1. Germline CDR1 SNHLY, CDR2 FYNNEI. V dropped 4 bases and J dropped 7; count of bases not matched to a gene: 14. CDR3 length equals 17 residues. As DNA, the CDR3 is TGTGCCAGCAGTGGGAGGGGGTCGGTGACAGGGGGACAGCCCCAGCATTTT. Translation: CASSGRGSVTGGQPQHF.

The chain uses TRBV27 and TRBJ1-1; 10 positions match TRBD1. Per the germline V gene, CDR1 is MNHEY and CDR2 is SMNVEV (reference sequence). This CDR3 has 18 amino acids. The V gene end was trimmed by 1 base and the J gene end by 1 base; junction bases not matched to a gene: 9. The CDR3 region has the DNA TGTGCCAGCAGTTTATTTCTAGGGACAGGGGCCCCGAACACTGAAGCTTTCTTT. This encodes CASSLFLGTGAPNTEAFF.

This clone was recorded only once. The rearrangement joins TRBV5-1 to TRBJ2-3, with TRBD2 identical over 13 bases. With 5 bases clipped from V and 6 bases from J, the junction kept 6 bases outside the gene matches. Germline V gene data show CDR1 as SGHRS and CDR2 as YFSETQ. CDR3 length: 15 amino acids. CDR3 loop: CASRSGTSGADTQYF. CDR3 sequence (DNA): TGCGCCAGCAGATCCGGGACTAGCGGGGCGGATACGCAGTATTTT.

V usage is TRBV7-2 and J usage is TRBJ2-2; the match to TRBD2 covers 10 bases. The CDR3 runs 15 residues. Germline values: CDR1 SGHTA, CDR2 FQGNSA. Losses at the gene ends were 4 bases for V and 6 bases for J; bases not matched to a gene: 5. CDR3: CASSSSGGRAGELFF. CDR3 nucleotide sequence: TGTGCCAGCAGCTCTAGCGGGGGAAGGGCCGGGGAGCTGTTTTTT.